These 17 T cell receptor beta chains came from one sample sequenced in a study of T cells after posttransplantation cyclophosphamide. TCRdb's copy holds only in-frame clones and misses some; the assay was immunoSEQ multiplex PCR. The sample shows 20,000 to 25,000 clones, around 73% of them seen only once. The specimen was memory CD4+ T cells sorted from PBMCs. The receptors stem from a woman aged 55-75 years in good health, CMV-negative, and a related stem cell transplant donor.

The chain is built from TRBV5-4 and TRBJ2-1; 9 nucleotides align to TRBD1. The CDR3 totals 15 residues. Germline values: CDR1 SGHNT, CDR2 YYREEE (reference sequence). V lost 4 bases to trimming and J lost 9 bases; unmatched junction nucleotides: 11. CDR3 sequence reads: CASSIGGTGWAEQFF. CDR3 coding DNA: TGTGCCAGCAGCATCGGGGGGACAGGGTGGGCTGAGCAGTTCTTC.

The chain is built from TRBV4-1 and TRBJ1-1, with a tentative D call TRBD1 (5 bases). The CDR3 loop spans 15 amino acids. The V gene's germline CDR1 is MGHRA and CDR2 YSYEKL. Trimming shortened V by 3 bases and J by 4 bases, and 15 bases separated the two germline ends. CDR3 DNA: TGCGCCAGCAGCCAGAACCTCCTTCAGGGCACTGAAGCTTTCTTT. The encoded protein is CASSQNLLQGTEAFF.

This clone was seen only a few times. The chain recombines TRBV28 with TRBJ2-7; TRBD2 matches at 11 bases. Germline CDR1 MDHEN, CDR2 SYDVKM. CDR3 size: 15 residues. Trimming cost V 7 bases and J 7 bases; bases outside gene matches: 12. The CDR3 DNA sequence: TGTGCCAGCAATGGTAGCGGGGGGGCCTCGGGTGAGCAGTACTTC. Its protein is CASNGSGGASGEQYF.

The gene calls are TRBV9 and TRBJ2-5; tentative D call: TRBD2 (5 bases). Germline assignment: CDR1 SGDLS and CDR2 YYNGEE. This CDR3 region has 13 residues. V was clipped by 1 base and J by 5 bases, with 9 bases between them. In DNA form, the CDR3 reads TGTGCCAGCAGCGTAAGCCCGGGGGAGACCCAGTACTTC. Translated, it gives CASSVSPGETQYF.

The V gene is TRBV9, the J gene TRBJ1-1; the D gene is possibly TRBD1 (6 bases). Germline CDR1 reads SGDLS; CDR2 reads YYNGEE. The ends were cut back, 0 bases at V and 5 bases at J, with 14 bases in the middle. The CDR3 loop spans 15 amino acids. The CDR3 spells CASSVVSKGETEAFF. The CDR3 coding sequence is TGTGCCAGCAGCGTAGTTTCAAAGGGGGAAACTGAAGCTTTCTTT.

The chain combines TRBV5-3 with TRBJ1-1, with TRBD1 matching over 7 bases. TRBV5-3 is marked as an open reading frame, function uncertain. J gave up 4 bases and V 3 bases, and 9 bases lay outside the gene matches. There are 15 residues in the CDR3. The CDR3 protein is CARSSAIQGGTEAFF. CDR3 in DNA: TGTGCCAGAAGCTCGGCCATCCAGGGGGGCACTGAAGCTTTCTTT.

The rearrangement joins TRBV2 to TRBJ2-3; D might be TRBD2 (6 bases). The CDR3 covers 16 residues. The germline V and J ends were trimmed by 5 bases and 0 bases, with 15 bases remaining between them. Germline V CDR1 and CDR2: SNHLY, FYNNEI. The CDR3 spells CASSSTGLASTDTQYF. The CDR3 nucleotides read TGTGCCAGCAGTTCCACCGGGCTAGCGAGCACAGATACGCAGTATTTT.

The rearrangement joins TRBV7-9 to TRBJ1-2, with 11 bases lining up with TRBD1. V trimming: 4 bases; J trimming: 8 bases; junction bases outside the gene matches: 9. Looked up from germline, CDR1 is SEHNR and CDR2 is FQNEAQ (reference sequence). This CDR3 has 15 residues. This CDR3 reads CASSSRRTGGYGYTF. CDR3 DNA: TGTGCCAGCAGCTCCCGGCGGACAGGGGGCTACGGCTACACCTTC.

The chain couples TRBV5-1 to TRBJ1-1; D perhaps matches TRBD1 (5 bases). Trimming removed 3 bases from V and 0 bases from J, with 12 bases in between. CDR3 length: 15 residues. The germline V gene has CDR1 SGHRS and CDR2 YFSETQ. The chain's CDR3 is CASSWGPGVNTEAFF. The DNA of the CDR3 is TGCGCCAGCAGCTGGGGCCCGGGGGTGAACACTGAAGCTTTCTTT.

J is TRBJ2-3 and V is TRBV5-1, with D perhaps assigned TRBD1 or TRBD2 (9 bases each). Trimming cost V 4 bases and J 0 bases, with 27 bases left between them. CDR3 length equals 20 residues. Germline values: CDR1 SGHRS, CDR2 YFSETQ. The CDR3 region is CASSRSTGGLAGTSTDTQYF. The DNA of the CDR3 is TGCGCCAGCAGCCGCTCGACAGGGGGGCTAGCGGGGACAAGCACAGATACGCAGTATTTT.

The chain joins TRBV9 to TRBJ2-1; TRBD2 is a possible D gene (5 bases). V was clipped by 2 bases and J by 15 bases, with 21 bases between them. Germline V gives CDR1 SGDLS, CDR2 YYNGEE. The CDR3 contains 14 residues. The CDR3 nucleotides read TGTGCCAGCAGCGTCAGTCCAGGAGGTGAGAAAGCGTTCTTC. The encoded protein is CASSVSPGGEKAFF.

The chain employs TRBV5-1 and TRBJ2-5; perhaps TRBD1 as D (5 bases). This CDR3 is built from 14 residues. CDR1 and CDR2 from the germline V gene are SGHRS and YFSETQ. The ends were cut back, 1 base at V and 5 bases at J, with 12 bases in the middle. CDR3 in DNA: TGCGCCAGCAGCTTGTTTTCAGGGCGTGAGACCCAGTACTTC. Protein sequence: CASSLFSGRETQYF.

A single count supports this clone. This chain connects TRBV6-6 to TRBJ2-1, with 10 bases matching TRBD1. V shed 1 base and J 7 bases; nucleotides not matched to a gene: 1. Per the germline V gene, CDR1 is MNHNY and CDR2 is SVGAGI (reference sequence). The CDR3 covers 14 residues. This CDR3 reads CASSYWGQGNEQFF. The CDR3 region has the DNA TGTGCCAGCAGTTACTGGGGACAGGGGAATGAGCAGTTCTTC.

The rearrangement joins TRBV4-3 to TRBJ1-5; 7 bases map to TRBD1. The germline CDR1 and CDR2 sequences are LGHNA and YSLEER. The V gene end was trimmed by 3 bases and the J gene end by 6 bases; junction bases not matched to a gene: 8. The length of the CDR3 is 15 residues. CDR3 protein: CASSHDTGAGQPQHF. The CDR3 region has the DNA TGCGCCAGCAGCCACGATACAGGGGCCGGTCAGCCCCAGCATTTT.

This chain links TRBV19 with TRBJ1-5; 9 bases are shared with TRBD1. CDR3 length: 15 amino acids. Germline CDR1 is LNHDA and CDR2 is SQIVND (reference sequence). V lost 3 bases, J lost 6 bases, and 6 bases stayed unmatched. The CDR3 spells CASSISGQGVQPQHF. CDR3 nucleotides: TGTGCCAGTAGTATCTCGGGACAGGGAGTTCAGCCCCAGCATTTT.

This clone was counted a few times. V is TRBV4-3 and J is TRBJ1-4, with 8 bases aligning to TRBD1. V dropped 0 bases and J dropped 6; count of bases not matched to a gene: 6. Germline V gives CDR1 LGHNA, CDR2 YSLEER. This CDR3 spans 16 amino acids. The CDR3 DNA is TGCGCCAGCAGCCAAGAGTGGACAGGGTCCTATGAAAAACTGTTTTTT. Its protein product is CASSQEWTGSYEKLFF.

The CDR3 DNA follows: TGTGCCAGCAGTCGGGACAGGGCTGAGACCCAGTACTTC. Amino acid sequence: CASSRDRAETQYF. This chain uses TRBV11-2 with TRBJ2-5; the match to TRBD1 covers 9 bases. CDR3 length equals 13 residues. CDR1 and CDR2 (germline): SGHAT, FQNNGV. V was clipped by 6 bases and J by 5 bases; unmatched bases: 4.